These T cell receptor beta chains were read from a single sample in a study of blood T cell repertoires in COVID-19. Only in-frame clones appear in the TCRdb table, and some are missing; sequencing was by immunoSEQ multiplex PCR. Of about 330,000 clones listed, 88% are singletons. The sequenced sample consisted of peripheral blood. These receptors were collected from a woman between 45 and 65 years old with active or convalescent COVID-19. Each CDR3 is given with its conserved first and last residue. The order of the fields is D gene, V gene, J gene, clone size, CDR3 protein, CDR3 DNA. The D gene is left open where the match is weak. Size is stated for part of the rows, as once, few or many counts, or as a class when the clone is expanded.

d_call: -; v_call: TRBV2; j_call: TRBJ1-1; clone_size: -; cdr3_aa: CASSEAQGLFAAFF; cdr3_nt: TGTGCCAGCAGTGAAGCCCAGGGTCTATTTGCAGCTTTCTTT
d_call: -; v_call: TRBV5-4; j_call: TRBJ2-1; clone_size: few; cdr3_aa: CASSLVRGALYNEQFF; cdr3_nt: TGTGCCAGCAGCTTGGTCCGGGGGGCCCTATACAATGAGCAGTTCTTC
d_call: -; v_call: TRBV10-3; j_call: TRBJ1-3; clone_size: -; cdr3_aa: CAISVAGLNSGNTIYF; cdr3_nt: TGTGCCATCAGTGTTGCCGGACTCAACTCTGGAAACACCATATATTTT
d_call: TRBD2; v_call: TRBV6-2/TRBV6-3; j_call: TRBJ2-1; clone_size: few; cdr3_aa: CASSQGLAASYNEQFF; cdr3_nt: TGTGCCAGCAGTCAGGGACTAGCGGCCTCCTACAATGAGCAGTTCTTC
d_call: -; v_call: TRBV13; j_call: TRBJ1-2; clone_size: -; cdr3_aa: CASSLGRTTGTYGYTF; cdr3_nt: TGTGCCAGCAGCTTGGGGCGGACAACAGGGACCTATGGCTACACCTTC
d_call: TRBD2; v_call: TRBV2; j_call: TRBJ2-2; clone_size: -; cdr3_aa: CASSEDGRKAGELFF; cdr3_nt: TGTGCCAGCAGTGAAGACGGGAGGAAGGCCGGGGAGCTGTTTTTT
d_call: TRBD2; v_call: TRBV7-3; j_call: TRBJ2-7; clone_size: -; cdr3_aa: CASSLDQGGYEQYF; cdr3_nt: TGTGCCAGCAGCTTAGATCAGGGAGGGTACGAGCAGTACTTC
d_call: TRBD2; v_call: TRBV7-8; j_call: TRBJ2-1; clone_size: -; cdr3_aa: CASSLGLAGGQFF; cdr3_nt: TGTGCCAGCAGCCTGGGACTAGCGGGAGGTCAGTTCTTC
d_call: -; v_call: TRBV27; j_call: TRBJ2-7; clone_size: -; cdr3_aa: CASSSGIRGTYEQYF; cdr3_nt: TGTGCCAGCAGTTCCGGTATAAGGGGGACCTACGAGCAGTACTTC
d_call: TRBD1; v_call: TRBV15; j_call: TRBJ1-1; clone_size: -; cdr3_aa: CATIPAQGMNTEAFF; cdr3_nt: TGTGCCACCATCCCGGCACAGGGGATGAACACTGAAGCTTTCTTT
d_call: -; v_call: TRBV2; j_call: TRBJ2-7; clone_size: once; cdr3_aa: CASSAGYEQYF; cdr3_nt: TGTGCCAGCAGTGCCGGCTACGAGCAGTACTTC
d_call: -; v_call: TRBV7-9; j_call: TRBJ1-1; clone_size: -; cdr3_aa: CASSLKENNKAFF; cdr3_nt: TGTGCCAGCAGCTTAAAAGAAAACAATAAAGCTTTCTTT
d_call: TRBD1; v_call: TRBV10-3; j_call: TRBJ1-3; clone_size: -; cdr3_aa: CATASSDRGVLYTIYF; cdr3_nt: TGTGCCACCGCATCAAGTGACAGGGGGGTTTTGTACACCATATATTTT
d_call: -; v_call: TRBV28; j_call: TRBJ2-2; clone_size: -; cdr3_aa: CASSLSDTGELFF; cdr3_nt: TGTGCCAGCAGTTTATCAGACACCGGGGAGCTGTTTTTT
d_call: -; v_call: TRBV5-6; j_call: TRBJ1-6; clone_size: -; cdr3_aa: CASSRTGSRLVDNSPLHF; cdr3_nt: TGTGCCAGCAGTCGAACCGGGAGTAGATTGGTTGATAATTCACCCCTCCACTTT
d_call: TRBD1; v_call: TRBV27; j_call: TRBJ1-6; clone_size: -; cdr3_aa: CASSFLGTGYSPLHF; cdr3_nt: TGTGCCAGCAGTTTCCTCGGGACAGGGTATTCACCCCTCCACTTT
d_call: TRBD2; v_call: TRBV7-9; j_call: TRBJ2-2; clone_size: once; cdr3_aa: CASSSTSGIHLVNTGELFF; cdr3_nt: TGTGCCAGCAGCTCGACTAGCGGGATACATTTGGTTAACACCGGGGAGCTGTTTTTT
d_call: TRBD2; v_call: TRBV9; j_call: TRBJ2-2; clone_size: few; cdr3_aa: CASSAAGGPTGELFF; cdr3_nt: TGTGCCAGCAGCGCAGCGGGAGGGCCTACCGGGGAGCTGTTTTTT
d_call: -; v_call: TRBV3-1/TRBV3-2; j_call: TRBJ1-5; clone_size: once; cdr3_aa: CASSQGQGNQPQHF; cdr3_nt: TGTGCCAGCAGCCAAGGGCAGGGCAATCAGCCCCAGCATTTT
d_call: -; v_call: TRBV19; j_call: TRBJ2-7; clone_size: -; cdr3_aa: CASHGGREQYF; cdr3_nt: TGTGCCAGCCACGGGGGAAGGGAGCAGTACTTC
d_call: TRBD2; v_call: TRBV5-1; j_call: TRBJ2-1; clone_size: few; cdr3_aa: CASSPRGSGDTRLTYNEQFF; cdr3_nt: TGCGCCAGCAGCCCCCGTGGTAGCGGGGATACCCGGCTTACCTACAATGAGCAGTTCTTC
d_call: -; v_call: TRBV30; j_call: TRBJ2-1; clone_size: -; cdr3_aa: CAWTSVVNEQFF; cdr3_nt: TGTGCCTGGACTAGCGTGGTGAATGAGCAGTTCTTC
d_call: -; v_call: TRBV9; j_call: TRBJ1-5; clone_size: once; cdr3_aa: CASSVDSRGEDQPQHF; cdr3_nt: TGTGCCAGCAGCGTAGATTCCAGGGGAGAGGATCAGCCCCAGCATTTT
d_call: TRBD1; v_call: TRBV25-1; j_call: TRBJ2-7; clone_size: once; cdr3_aa: CASSDPGQSYEQYF; cdr3_nt: TGTGCCAGCAGTGATCCGGGACAGTCCTACGAGCAGTACTTC
d_call: TRBD2; v_call: TRBV6-1; j_call: TRBJ2-3; clone_size: -; cdr3_aa: CASSELAGGWDTQYF; cdr3_nt: TGTGCCAGCAGTGAACTAGCGGGGGGTTGGGATACGCAGTATTTT
d_call: TRBD1; v_call: TRBV25-1; j_call: TRBJ2-3; clone_size: -; cdr3_aa: CASREGARSTDTQYF; cdr3_nt: TGTGCCAGCAGAGAGGGGGCCCGTAGCACAGATACGCAGTATTTT
d_call: TRBD1; v_call: TRBV7-9; j_call: TRBJ1-1; clone_size: -; cdr3_aa: CASSLAGGHTEAFF; cdr3_nt: TGTGCCAGCAGCTTGGCAGGGGGCCACACTGAAGCTTTCTTT
d_call: TRBD1; v_call: TRBV28; j_call: TRBJ1-1; clone_size: -; cdr3_aa: CASNINFEKGAWIREAFF; cdr3_nt: TGTGCCAGCAATATCAATTTTGAGAAGGGGGCCTGGATAAGGGAAGCTTTCTTT
d_call: -; v_call: TRBV9; j_call: TRBJ1-6; clone_size: -; cdr3_aa: CASSGRTPNSPLHF; cdr3_nt: TGTGCCAGCAGCGGTCGGACTCCCAATTCACCCCTCCACTTT
d_call: -; v_call: TRBV24-1; j_call: TRBJ1-5; clone_size: -; cdr3_aa: CATSTGTLNQPQHF; cdr3_nt: TGTGCCACCAGTACGGGGACACTGAATCAGCCCCAGCATTTT
d_call: TRBD2; v_call: TRBV5-4; j_call: TRBJ2-3; clone_size: many; cdr3_aa: CASSLKLAGVADTQYF; cdr3_nt: TGTGCCAGCAGCTTGAAACTAGCGGGGGTAGCAGATACGCAGTATTTT
d_call: TRBD1; v_call: TRBV5-4; j_call: TRBJ1-1; clone_size: -; cdr3_aa: CATTGAFGGTEAFF; cdr3_nt: TGTGCCACGACAGGGGCGTTTGGGGGAACTGAAGCTTTCTTT
d_call: TRBD1; v_call: TRBV18; j_call: TRBJ2-2; clone_size: -; cdr3_aa: CASFTGGLNTGELFF; cdr3_nt: TGTGCCAGCTTCACAGGGGGCCTGAACACCGGGGAGCTGTTTTTT
d_call: -; v_call: TRBV6-5; j_call: TRBJ2-3; clone_size: -; cdr3_aa: CASSYVGRGTDTQYF; cdr3_nt: TGTGCCAGCAGTTACGTCGGCAGGGGTACAGATACGCAGTATTTT
d_call: -; v_call: TRBV28; j_call: TRBJ1-6; clone_size: -; cdr3_aa: CASSFAQNTGSPLHF; cdr3_nt: TGTGCCAGCAGTTTTGCTCAAAATACGGGTTCACCCCTCCACTTT
d_call: TRBD1; v_call: TRBV12-5; j_call: TRBJ1-5; clone_size: -; cdr3_aa: CASGWTGPSNQPQHF; cdr3_nt: TGTGCTAGTGGTTGGACAGGGCCGAGCAATCAGCCCCAGCATTTT
d_call: -; v_call: TRBV7-8; j_call: TRBJ1-5; clone_size: -; cdr3_aa: CASSLEGHRNQPQHF; cdr3_nt: TGTGCCAGCAGCTTAGAGGGGCATAGGAATCAGCCCCAGCATTTT
d_call: -; v_call: TRBV9; j_call: TRBJ1-2; clone_size: -; cdr3_aa: CASSPATGANYGYTF; cdr3_nt: TGTGCCAGCAGCCCCGCAACGGGAGCTAACTATGGCTACACCTTC
d_call: TRBD2; v_call: TRBV5-4; j_call: TRBJ2-3; clone_size: -; cdr3_aa: CASRRQRGGIGGTDTQYF; cdr3_nt: TGTGCCAGCAGAAGGCAGCGGGGGGGCATCGGTGGCACAGATACGCAGTATTTT
d_call: TRBD2; v_call: TRBV10-3; j_call: TRBJ2-7; clone_size: -; cdr3_aa: CAISGTSGSYEQYF; cdr3_nt: TGTGCCATCAGTGGTACTAGCGGGAGCTACGAGCAGTACTTC
d_call: -; v_call: TRBV12-5; j_call: TRBJ1-3; clone_size: -; cdr3_aa: CASGPLSSGNTIYF; cdr3_nt: TGTGCTAGTGGCCCGCTAAGCTCTGGAAACACCATATATTTT
d_call: -; v_call: TRBV27; j_call: TRBJ1-2; clone_size: -; cdr3_aa: CASSLTGESGYGYTF; cdr3_nt: TGTGCCAGCAGTCTAACGGGGGAGAGCGGCTATGGCTACACCTTC
d_call: TRBD1; v_call: TRBV19; j_call: TRBJ2-2; clone_size: -; cdr3_aa: CASSRSGGSAGELFF; cdr3_nt: TGTGCCAGTAGTAGATCAGGGGGCTCGGCCGGGGAGCTGTTTTTT
d_call: -; v_call: TRBV10-3; j_call: TRBJ1-3; clone_size: -; cdr3_aa: CAISESNGAYYSGNTIYF; cdr3_nt: TGTGCCATCAGTGAGTCGAATGGGGCCTACTATTCTGGAAACACCATATATTTT
d_call: -; v_call: TRBV12-3/TRBV12-4; j_call: TRBJ2-7; clone_size: -; cdr3_aa: CAGGSTPYEQYF; cdr3_nt: TGTGCCGGGGGGAGTACCCCATACGAGCAGTACTTC
d_call: TRBD1; v_call: TRBV4-2; j_call: TRBJ1-2; clone_size: -; cdr3_aa: CASSQASTGAGGYTF; cdr3_nt: TGTGCCAGCAGCCAGGCGTCGACAGGGGCTGGTGGCTACACCTTC
d_call: TRBD2; v_call: TRBV10-3; j_call: TRBJ2-3; clone_size: -; cdr3_aa: CAIRGGVPDTQYF; cdr3_nt: TGTGCCATCCGGGGGGGGGTCCCAGATACGCAGTATTTT
d_call: TRBD2; v_call: TRBV6-5; j_call: TRBJ2-1; clone_size: -; cdr3_aa: CASPSGGLNEQFF; cdr3_nt: TGTGCCAGCCCGAGCGGGGGGCTAAATGAGCAGTTCTTC
d_call: -; v_call: TRBV7-2; j_call: TRBJ2-4; clone_size: -; cdr3_aa: CASSLGRGGFLAKNIQYF; cdr3_nt: TGTGCCAGCAGCTTAGGAAGAGGGGGATTCCTAGCCAAAAACATTCAGTACTTC
d_call: TRBD2; v_call: TRBV11-3; j_call: TRBJ2-1; clone_size: -; cdr3_aa: CASSLGGTSGYNEQFF; cdr3_nt: TGTGCCAGCAGCTTAGGGGGGACTAGCGGCTACAATGAGCAGTTCTTC
d_call: TRBD2; v_call: TRBV4-3; j_call: TRBJ2-1; clone_size: -; cdr3_aa: CASSQGPSGYSYNEQFF; cdr3_nt: TGCGCCAGCAGCCAAGGTCCTAGCGGGTACTCCTACAATGAGCAGTTCTTC
d_call: TRBD2; v_call: TRBV27; j_call: TRBJ2-1; clone_size: -; cdr3_aa: CASSATGTSGPFEQFF; cdr3_nt: TGTGCCAGCAGTGCTACCGGGACTAGCGGGCCCTTCGAGCAGTTCTTC
d_call: TRBD1; v_call: TRBV19; j_call: TRBJ1-2; clone_size: -; cdr3_aa: CASSLPGQGANYGYTF; cdr3_nt: TGTGCCAGTAGTCTCCCGGGACAGGGGGCTAACTATGGCTACACCTTC
d_call: -; v_call: TRBV28; j_call: TRBJ1-4; clone_size: -; cdr3_aa: CASNLRAGAGNEKLFF; cdr3_nt: TGTGCCAGCAATCTCAGAGCGGGGGCTGGTAATGAAAAACTGTTTTTT